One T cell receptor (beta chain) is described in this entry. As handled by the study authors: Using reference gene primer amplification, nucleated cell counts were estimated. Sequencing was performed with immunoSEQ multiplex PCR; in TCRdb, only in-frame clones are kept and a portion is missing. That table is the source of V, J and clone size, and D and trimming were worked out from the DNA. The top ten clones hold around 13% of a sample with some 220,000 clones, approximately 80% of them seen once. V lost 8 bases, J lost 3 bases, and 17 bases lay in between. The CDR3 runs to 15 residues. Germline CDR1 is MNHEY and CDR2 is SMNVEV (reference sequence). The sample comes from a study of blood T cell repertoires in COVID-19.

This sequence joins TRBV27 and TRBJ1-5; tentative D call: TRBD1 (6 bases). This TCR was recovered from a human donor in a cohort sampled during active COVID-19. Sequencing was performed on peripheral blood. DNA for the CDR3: TGTGCCAGCCGCGGGGCGGGGGCCTACAATCAGCCCCAGCATTTT. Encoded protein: CASRGAGAYNQPQHF.